The source of this TCR beta chain is a study of early T cells in non-severe SARS-CoV-2 infection. Attached unique molecular identifiers marked individual cDNA molecules. TCRdb itself ran the 5' RACE reads through MiXCR, one entry per CDR3 protein. This table holds about 90,000 distinct CDR3 sequences, roughly 12% found once. This clonotype was counted between two and nine times. Its antigen is unknown. Losses at the gene ends were 4 bases for V and 7 bases for J; bases not matched to a gene: 8. CDR1 is SGHDT, CDR2 YYEEEE, per germline. The CDR3 extends over 15 amino acids. Whole-study results and caveats: Anti-spike CD8 responses were favored in VDJdb matching, and private and CD4 specificities were missed.

This rearrangement joins TRBV5-6 to TRBJ1-6; 7 nucleotides line up with TRBD1. The specimen was whole blood, collected at baseline. This TCR was sampled from an adult who was a healthcare worker with PCR-confirmed SARS-CoV-2 infection or an uninfected control (not recorded which). The CDR3 reads CASSPTGTVNSPLHF. The CDR3 nucleotides are TGTGCCAGCAGCCCGACCGGGACAGTCAATTCACCCCTCCACTTT.